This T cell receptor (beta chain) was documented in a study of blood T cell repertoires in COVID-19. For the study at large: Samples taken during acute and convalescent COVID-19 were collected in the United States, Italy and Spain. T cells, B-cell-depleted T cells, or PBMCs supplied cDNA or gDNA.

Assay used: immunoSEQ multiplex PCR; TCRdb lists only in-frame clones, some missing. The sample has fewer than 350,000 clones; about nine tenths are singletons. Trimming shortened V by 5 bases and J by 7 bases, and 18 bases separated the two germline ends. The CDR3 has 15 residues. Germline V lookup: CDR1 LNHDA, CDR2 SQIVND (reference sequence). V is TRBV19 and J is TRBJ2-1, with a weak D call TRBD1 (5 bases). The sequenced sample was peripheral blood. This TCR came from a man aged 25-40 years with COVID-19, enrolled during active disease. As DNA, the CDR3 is TGTGCCAGTAGTTACTCCAGGGAAGAGAGGAATGAGCAGTTCTTC. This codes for CASSYSREERNEQFF.